The 17 T cell receptor beta chains in this list originate from one sample, sequenced in a study of PD-1 blockade in classical Hodgkin lymphoma. The protocol was immunoSEQ multiplex PCR, while the TCRdb copy is restricted to in-frame clones and leaves out a portion. The sample has about 58,000 clones, about 91% seen once. Relapses following autologous stem cell transplantation were seen in all patients, with brentuximab vedotin exposure varying. This specimen consisted of peripheral blood mononuclear cells (PBMCs), obtained before the second cycle of nivolumab. The receptors derive from a human donor with classical Hodgkin lymphoma.

The rearrangement uses TRBV19 and TRBJ2-1, with D possibly being TRBD2 (6 bases). CDR3 length equals 15 residues. V was cut by 4 bases and J by 5 bases, with 15 bases left in between. Per the germline V gene, CDR1 is LNHDA and CDR2 is SQIVND (reference sequence). CDR3 coding DNA: TGTGCCAGTAGTACCCCCGGCGGGGAAAACAATGAGCAGTTCTTC. Translating gives CASSTPGGENNEQFF.

In DNA form, the CDR3 reads TGCGCCAGCAGCCGCGATGCGAACACCGGGGAGCTGTTTTTT. Translating it yields CASSRDANTGELFF. The chain employs TRBV5-1 and TRBJ2-2; no reliable D call. This CDR3 contains 14 residues. Germline V gene data show CDR1 as SGHRS and CDR2 as YFSETQ. The V and J ends lost 4 bases and 0 bases respectively, with 7 bases between them.

The chain recombines TRBV19 with TRBJ2-7; a weak D match, TRBD2 (5 bases). V shed 6 bases and J shed 3 bases, with 15 bases lying between them. This CDR3 region has 14 residues. In germline, CDR1 is LNHDA, CDR2 SQIVND (reference sequence). The DNA of the CDR3 is TGTGCCAGTAGGGATGGAGGATTAAGCTACGAGCAGTACTTC. Its translation: CASRDGGLSYEQYF.

Regarding this clone: In the same sample, other DNA sequences code for this CDR3. V gene TRBV5-4 combines with J gene TRBJ2-1; TRBD1 matches 7 bases. From germline, CDR1 is SGHNT and CDR2 YYREEE (reference sequence). The CDR3 runs to 15 residues. With 0 bases clipped from V and 0 bases from J, the junction kept 0 bases outside the gene matches. CDR3 sequence (DNA): TGTGCCAGCAGCTTGGGACAGGGCTCCTACAATGAGCAGTTCTTC. Amino acid sequence: CASSLGQGSYNEQFF.

The gene calls are TRBV4-1 and TRBJ2-7, with D uncertain. This CDR3 contains 14 residues. V shed 4 bases and J shed 2 bases, with 12 bases lying between them. Germline loops: CDR1 MGHRA, CDR2 YSYEKL. The CDR3 DNA reads TGCGCCAGCAGCCCCCGACTGGAAACCTACGAGCAGTACTTC. Protein: CASSPRLETYEQYF.

The rearrangement links TRBV15 to TRBJ1-2; no reliable D call. Germline lookup yields CDR1 LNHNV and CDR2 YYDKDF (reference sequence). V shed 0 bases and J shed 1 base, with 6 bases lying between them. CDR3 size: 14 residues. The CDR3 spells CATSRDRGNYGYTF. CDR3 sequence (DNA): TGTGCCACCAGCAGAGATCGAGGTAACTATGGCTACACCTTC.

V is TRBV2 and J is TRBJ1-1; no clear D gene. The CDR3 spans 11 residues. Germline V gene sequence: CDR1 SNHLY, CDR2 FYNNEI. V lost 4 bases and J lost 7, with 7 bases in between. DNA for the CDR3: TGTGCCAGCAGTGCAGGTTTTGAAGCTTTCTTT. This sequence encodes CASSAGFEAFF.

The rearrangement joins TRBV6-5 to TRBJ1-2, with D maybe TRBD1 (5 bases). V lost 0 bases, J lost 7 bases, and 9 bases lay in between. CDR3 length equals 13 residues. Germline V CDR1 and CDR2: MNHEY, SVGAGI. DNA of the CDR3: TGTGCCAGCAGTTACTCGCAAGGGGCTGGCTACACCTTC. Its protein is CASSYSQGAGYTF.

The rearrangement uses TRBV4-3 and TRBJ2-1; tentative D call: TRBD2 (5 bases). The CDR3 is made up of 15 amino acids. Germline V lookup: CDR1 LGHNA, CDR2 YSLEER. V was pared by 0 bases and J by 9 bases, with 15 bases between. This chain's CDR3 is CASSQDTGWPGEQFF. Here the CDR3 DNA reads TGCGCCAGCAGCCAAGATACGGGATGGCCGGGTGAGCAGTTCTTC.

The chain carries TRBV6-5 and TRBJ1-2; TRBD1 aligns across 8 bases. Germline loops: CDR1 MNHEY, CDR2 SVGAGI. The V and J ends lost 6 bases and 8 bases, in that order; junction bases with no gene match: 8. This CDR3 contains 13 residues. The CDR3 bases are TGTGCCAGCAGGGGACAGGCCGGGGTGGGCTACACCTTC. Protein: CASRGQAGVGYTF.

V usage is TRBV7-8 and J usage is TRBJ2-7; a weak D match, TRBD2 (6 bases). Trimming cost V 2 bases and J 3 bases, with 20 bases left between them. Germline CDR1 SGHVS, CDR2 FQNEAQ. This CDR3 has 17 amino acids. The CDR3 DNA follows: TGTGCCAGCAGCTTACCCAGGGACGATGCCGGGGGCTACGAGCAGTACTTC. This encodes CASSLPRDDAGGYEQYF.

This chain joins TRBV4-1 and TRBJ2-2; D is perhaps TRBD1 (6 bases). Trimming removed 4 bases from V and 4 bases from J, with 16 bases in between. Germline-derived CDR1 and CDR2 are MGHRA and YSYEKL. The CDR3 sequence is 16 residues long. The CDR3 DNA reads TGCGCCAGCAGCCTCATAACAGGGACACCCACCGGGGAGCTGTTTTTT. Its protein product is CASSLITGTPTGELFF.

This chain connects TRBV29-1 to TRBJ2-1; D remains ambiguous. Between the trimmed V and J ends, which lost 2 bases and 5 bases, there was a span of 10 bases. The CDR3 has 13 amino acids. CDR1 SQVTM and CDR2 ANQGSEA come from the germline V gene. The CDR3 DNA follows: TGCAGCGTTGAACCAGACATTAACAATGAGCAGTTCTTC. It codes for CSVEPDINNEQFF.

The chain couples TRBV9 to TRBJ2-3; 8 nucleotides match TRBD2. J gave up 4 bases and V 0 bases, and 7 bases lay outside the gene matches. Germline V gene lookup returns CDR1 SGDLS and CDR2 YYNGEE. This CDR3 comprises 16 residues. The CDR3 DNA is TGTGCCAGCAGCGTAGCTCCGGGGGGGATCGCAGATACGCAGTATTTT. It yields the protein CASSVAPGGIADTQYF.

As DNA, the CDR3 is TGTGCCAGCTCGCTGGAAACGGGGGTGATCACTGAAGCTTTCTTT. Its protein is CASSLETGVITEAFF. The rearrangement joins TRBV18 to TRBJ1-1; D is possibly TRBD1 (5 bases). There are 15 residues in the CDR3. Per germline, CDR1 KGHSH and CDR2 LQKENI. V shed 6 bases and J shed 4 bases, with 18 bases lying between them.

This clone was detected once. The chain joins TRBV4-3 to TRBJ2-6; D may be TRBD1 or TRBD2 (5 bases each). The CDR3 extends over 15 amino acids. The germline CDR1 and CDR2 sequences are LGHNA and YSLEER. Deletions cut 1 base from V and 2 bases from J, with 6 bases between. DNA of the CDR3: TGCGCCAGCAGCCAAGGGGACGCTGGGGCCAACGTCCTGACTTTC. This codes for CASSQGDAGANVLTF.

This chain connects TRBV7-9 to TRBJ1-6; D gene unclear. The V gene's germline CDR1 is SEHNR and CDR2 FQNEAQ (reference sequence). The CDR3 has 14 residues. V was clipped by 1 base and J by 8 bases, with 9 bases between them. For the CDR3, the DNA is TGTGCCAGCAGCTTAGGCGGAACCTATTCACCCCTCCACTTT. It encodes CASSLGGTYSPLHF.